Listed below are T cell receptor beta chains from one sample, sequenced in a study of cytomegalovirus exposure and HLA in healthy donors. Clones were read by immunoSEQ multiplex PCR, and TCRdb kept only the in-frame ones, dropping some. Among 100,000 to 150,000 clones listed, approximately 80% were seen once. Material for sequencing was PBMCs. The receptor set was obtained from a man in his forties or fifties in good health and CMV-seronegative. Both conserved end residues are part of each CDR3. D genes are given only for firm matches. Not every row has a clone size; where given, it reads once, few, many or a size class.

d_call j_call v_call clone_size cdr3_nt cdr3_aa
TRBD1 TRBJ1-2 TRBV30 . TGTGCCTGGAGGACAGGGATAAACTATGGCTACACCTTC CAWRTGINYGYTF
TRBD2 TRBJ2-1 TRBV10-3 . TGTGCCATCAGTAGGACTAGCGGGAGTGGTCATGAGCAGTTCTTC CAISRTSGSGHEQFF
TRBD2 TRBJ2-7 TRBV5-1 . TGCGCCAGCAGCTCCGGGACTAGCGGGACGGTCTACGAGCAGTACTTC CASSSGTSGTVYEQYF
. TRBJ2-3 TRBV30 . TGTGCCTGGAGGGCAGGGTCCAGAGATACGCAGTATTTT CAWRAGSRDTQYF
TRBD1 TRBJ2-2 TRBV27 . TGTGCCAACCAACCAACAGGGGCCGGGGAGCTGTTTTTT CANQPTGAGELFF
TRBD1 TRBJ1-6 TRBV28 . TGTGCCAGCAGTTTATCGGGACAGGGAAATTCACCCCTCCACTTT CASSLSGQGNSPLHF
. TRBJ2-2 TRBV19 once TGTGCCAGTAGTATAGAAGGGGCCGGGGAGCTGTTTTTT CASSIEGAGELFF
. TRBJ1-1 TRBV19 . TGTGCCAGTAGCGTTGACACTGACACTGAAGCTTTCTTT CASSVDTDTEAFF
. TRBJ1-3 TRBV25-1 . TGTGCCAGCAGCAAAGGGGAAGGAAACACCATATATTTT CASSKGEGNTIYF
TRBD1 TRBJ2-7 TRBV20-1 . TGCAGTGCCAGGGGGAGCTACGAGCAGTACTTC CSARGSYEQYF
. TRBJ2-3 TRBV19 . TGTGCCAGTACCTCCTCCACGAGGGATACGCAGTATTTT CASTSSTRDTQYF
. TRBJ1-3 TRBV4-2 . TGTGCCAGCAACCAAGATGGGCCCCGCTCTGGAAACACCATATATTTT CASNQDGPRSGNTIYF
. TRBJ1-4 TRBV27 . TGTGCCAGCACCTCATCGGGGTTTGGTGAAAAACTGTTTTTT CASTSSGFGEKLFF
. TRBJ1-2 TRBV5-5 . TGTGCCAGCAGCTTGTTACCAGGCAAGGGGTATGGCTACACCTTC CASSLLPGKGYGYTF
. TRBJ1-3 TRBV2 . TGTGCCAGCAGTGCAAGTTTGGCTGTTGGAAACACCATATATTTT CASSASLAVGNTIYF
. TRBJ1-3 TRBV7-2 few TGTGCCAGCAGCGCGTTCCCGAAGGGGAAAGGAAACACCATATATTTT CASSAFPKGKGNTIYF
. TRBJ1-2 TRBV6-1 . TGTGCCAGCAGTGAGGAACAGGGCTTTGGCTACACCTTC CASSEEQGFGYTF
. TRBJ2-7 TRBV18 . TGTGCCAGCTACGCAGGCACAGCTTCCTACGAGCAGTACTTC CASYAGTASYEQYF
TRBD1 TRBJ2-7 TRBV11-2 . TGTGCCAGCAGCTCCACCGGGACAGGGGGACACGAGCAGTACTTC CASSSTGTGGHEQYF
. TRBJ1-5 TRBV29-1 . TGCAGCGTTCGAACGGGAAGCAATCAGCCCCAGCATTTT CSVRTGSNQPQHF
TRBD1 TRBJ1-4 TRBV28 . TGTGCCACCTACCCCGGGACAGCCCTGAATGAAAAACTGTTTTTT CATYPGTALNEKLFF
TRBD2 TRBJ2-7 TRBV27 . TGTGCCAGCAGTTTATCAGGGCGAGCGGGAGGGTTCTACGAGCAGTACTTC CASSLSGRAGGFYEQYF
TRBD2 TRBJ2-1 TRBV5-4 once TGTGCCAGCAGCCCCAAAGCGGGGGACAATGAGCAGTTCTTC CASSPKAGDNEQFF
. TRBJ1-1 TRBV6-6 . TGTGCCAGCAGTACAGGGTATAGCACTGAAGCTTTCTTT CASSTGYSTEAFF
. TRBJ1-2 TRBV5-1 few TGCGCCAGCCGCCCAGCGGGGACACCATCTTCGTATGGCTACACCTTC CASRPAGTPSSYGYTF